The rows below give T cell receptor beta chains drawn from one sample of a study of CD8 T cells in ankylosing spondylitis. TCRdb processed the 5' RACE reads anew with MiXCR; each CDR3 protein has one entry. The sample carries just over 150,000 distinct CDR3 sequences, roughly 18% recorded once. The sequenced sample was blood, either unsorted or a sorted T cell fraction (not recorded which). The receptors here all came from a male donor with ankylosing spondylitis or in good health (not recorded which). CDR3s include the opening cysteine and the closing phenylalanine or tryptophan. The D gene is left open where the match is weak. Clone sizes are given selectively: once, few, many, or a class where the clone is expanded.

>.|TRBV18|TRBJ2-1|TRBD2
TGTGCCAGCTCACTACTGCTAGCGGGAGTGAACAATGAGCAGTTCTTC
CASSLLLAGVNNEQFF
>few|TRBV2|TRBJ2-5|.
TGTGCCAGCAGTGTCGATATAGCGCAGGAGACCCAGTACTTC
CASSVDIAQETQYF
>few|TRBV24-1|TRBJ1-2|TRBD1
TGTGCCACCAGTGATTTGAAAGGGACAGGACCAGACTATGGCTACACCTTC
CATSDLKGTGPDYGYTF
>few|TRBV28|TRBJ2-2|TRBD1
TGTGCCAGCCTTGGGACAGGGAACACCGGGGAGCTGTTTTTT
CASLGTGNTGELFF
>many|TRBV3-1|TRBJ2-1|TRBD2
TGTGCCAGCAGCCAAGTCAGCTTAGCGGGAGGAACGTATGAGCAGTTCTTC
CASSQVSLAGGTYEQFF
>.|TRBV12-3/TRBV12-4|TRBJ1-3|.
TGTGCCAGCAGTTTTTGGGCAGTCGGAAACACCATATATTTT
CASSFWAVGNTIYF
>many|TRBV20-1|TRBJ2-3|.
TGCAGTGCTGTACTTACAGATACGCAGTATTTT
CSAVLTDTQYF
>many|TRBV5-1|TRBJ1-2|.
TGCGCCAGCAGCTACCAAGCCCGGGCCGCTAACTATGGCTACACCTTC
CASSYQARAANYGYTF
>many|TRBV4-1|TRBJ2-7|.
TGCGCCAGCAGCCAAGGGAGGTCCTACGAGCAGTACTTC
CASSQGRSYEQYF
>many|TRBV5-1|TRBJ2-7|.
TGCGCCAGCAGCTTGGAGGGGTACGAGCAGTACTTC
CASSLEGYEQYF
>.|TRBV20-1|TRBJ1-1|.
TGCAGTGCCGAAAGAATGAACACTGAAGCTTTCTTT
CSAERMNTEAFF
>many|TRBV11-2|TRBJ1-3|.
TGTGCCAGCAGCTTAGTCGGTTTAAGGGACGTCCCCGGAGGGGACACCATATATTTT
CASSLVGLRDVPGGDTIYF
>many|TRBV7-6|TRBJ2-7|TRBD1
TGTGCCAGCAGCTTAGACGGGGGACAGGGCACCTACGAGCAGTACTTC
CASSLDGGQGTYEQYF
>many|TRBV28|TRBJ2-2|.
TGTGCCAGCCATGAGAACACCGGGGAGCTGTTTTTT
CASHENTGELFF
>few|TRBV29-1|TRBJ1-1|TRBD1
TGCAGCGTTGATAGCTCGACAGGGGCCATGAACACTGAAGCTTTCTTT
CSVDSSTGAMNTEAFF
>few|TRBV7-3|TRBJ1-1|.
TGTGCCAGCAGCTTAGGAGGGGCGGAGAACACTGAAGCTTTCTTT
CASSLGGAENTEAFF
>many|TRBV4-2|TRBJ2-3|.
TGTGCCAGCAGCCCGATCGTAGGGCTCTTGGGCACAGATACGCAGTATTTT
CASSPIVGLLGTDTQYF